The clone carrying this TCR beta chain was recorded many times. What it binds is unknown. This sample was included in a study of breast tumors, draining lymph nodes, adjacent tissues. Samples came from axillary lymph nodes draining the breast cancer. Study-wide findings and caveats: Compared with lymph nodes, tumors were less diverse; compared with nontumor tissue, more. Luminal-like breast cancer showed significantly higher tumor–nontumor repertoire similarity than basal-like.

Using its own MiXCR run on the multiplex PCR reads, TCRdb lists one record per CDR3 protein. This table has about 89,000 distinct CDR3 sequences, approximately 31% appearing once. The CDR3 is 17 residues long. Germline CDR1 is MGHRA and CDR2 is YSYEKL. Trimming took off 1 base at V and 12 bases at J, with 25 bases between the two ends. The clonotype originates from a female donor with breast cancer. Some clones in this sample may be carry-over from other donors' samples. Sequenced material: axillary lymph node tissue. The chain recombines TRBV4-1 with TRBJ2-1; D may correspond to TRBD1 or TRBD2 (5 bases each). This CDR3 reads CASSQGDRASLKRGQFF. The CDR3 coding sequence is TGCGCCAGCAGCCAAGGCGATCGGGCTAGCCTGAAGAGGGGGCAGTTCTTC.